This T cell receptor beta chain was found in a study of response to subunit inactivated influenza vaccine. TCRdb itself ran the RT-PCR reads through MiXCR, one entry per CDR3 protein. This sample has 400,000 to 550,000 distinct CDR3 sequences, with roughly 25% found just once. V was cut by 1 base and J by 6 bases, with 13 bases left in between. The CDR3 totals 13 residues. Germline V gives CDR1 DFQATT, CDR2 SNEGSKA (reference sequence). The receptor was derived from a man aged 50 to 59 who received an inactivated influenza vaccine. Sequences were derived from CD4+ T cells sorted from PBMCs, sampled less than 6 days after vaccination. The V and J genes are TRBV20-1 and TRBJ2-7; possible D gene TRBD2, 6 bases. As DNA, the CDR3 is TGCAGTGCTAGAGGGGGGGTGTCGGGCGAGCAGTACTTC. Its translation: CSARGGVSGEQYF.